This T cell receptor beta chain was sequenced for a study of T cells in Graves' hyperthyroidism and ophthalmopathy. The CDR3 runs 14 residues. CDR1 is SQVTM and CDR2 is ANQGSEA in the germline V gene. Trimming pared 1 base from V and 4 bases from J, leaving 14 bases between. Regions amplified from RNA transcripts were the TCR beta CDR3 regions. HTBI primers were used for first-round RT-PCR of the TCR CDR3. TCRdb redid the calling of the multiplex PCR reads with MiXCR, one entry per CDR3 protein. The sample consists of around 540,000 distinct CDR3 sequences, about half of them appearing once. Patients counted as stable if ophthalmopathy did not develop within 18 months.

V usage is TRBV29-1 and J usage is TRBJ2-7; possibly TRBD2 for D (5 bases). This TCR was sampled from a woman between 18 and 29 years old with Graves' hyperthyroidism. Sequencing was carried out using peripheral blood or thyroid tissue (not recorded which). CDR3 residues: CSVEGESTSYEQYF. The DNA for the CDR3 is TGCAGCGTTGAAGGGGAGAGTACCTCGTACGAGCAGTACTTC.